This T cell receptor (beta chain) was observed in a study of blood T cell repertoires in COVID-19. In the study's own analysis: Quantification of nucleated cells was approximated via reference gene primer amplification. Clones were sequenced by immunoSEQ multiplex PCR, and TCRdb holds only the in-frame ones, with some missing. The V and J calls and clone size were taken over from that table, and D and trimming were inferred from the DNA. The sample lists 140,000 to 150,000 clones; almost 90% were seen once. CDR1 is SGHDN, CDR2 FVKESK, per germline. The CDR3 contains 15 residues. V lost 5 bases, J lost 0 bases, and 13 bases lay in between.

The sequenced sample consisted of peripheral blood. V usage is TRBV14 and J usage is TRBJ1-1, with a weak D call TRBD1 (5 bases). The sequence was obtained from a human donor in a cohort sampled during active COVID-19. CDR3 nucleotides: TGTGCCAGCAGCGAAACGGGACTAATGAACACTGAAGCTTTCTTT. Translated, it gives CASSETGLMNTEAFF.